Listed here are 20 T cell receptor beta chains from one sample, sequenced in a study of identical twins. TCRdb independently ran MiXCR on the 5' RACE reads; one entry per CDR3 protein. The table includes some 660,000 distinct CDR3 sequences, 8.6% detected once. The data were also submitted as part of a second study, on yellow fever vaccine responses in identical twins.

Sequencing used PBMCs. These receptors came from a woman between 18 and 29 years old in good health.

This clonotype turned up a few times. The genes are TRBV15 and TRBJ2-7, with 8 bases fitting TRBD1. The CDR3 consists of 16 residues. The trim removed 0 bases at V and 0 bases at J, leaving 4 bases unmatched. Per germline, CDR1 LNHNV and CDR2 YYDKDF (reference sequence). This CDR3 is CATSRDRDRGSYEQYF. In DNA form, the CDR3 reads TGTGCCACCAGCAGAGATCGCGACAGGGGCTCCTACGAGCAGTACTTC.

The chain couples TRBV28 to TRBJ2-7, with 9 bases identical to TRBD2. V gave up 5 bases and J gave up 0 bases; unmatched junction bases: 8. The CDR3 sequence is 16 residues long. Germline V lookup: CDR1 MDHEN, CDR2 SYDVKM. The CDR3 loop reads CASSTLLAGSSYEQYF. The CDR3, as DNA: TGTGCCAGCAGTACCTTACTAGCGGGTAGCTCCTACGAGCAGTACTTC.

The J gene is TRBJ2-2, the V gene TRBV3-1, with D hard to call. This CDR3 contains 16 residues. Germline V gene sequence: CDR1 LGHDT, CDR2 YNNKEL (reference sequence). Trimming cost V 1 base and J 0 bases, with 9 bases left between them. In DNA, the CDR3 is TGTGCCAGCAGCCAAGCGTCAGGATCGAACACCGGGGAGCTGTTTTTT. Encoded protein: CASSQASGSNTGELFF.

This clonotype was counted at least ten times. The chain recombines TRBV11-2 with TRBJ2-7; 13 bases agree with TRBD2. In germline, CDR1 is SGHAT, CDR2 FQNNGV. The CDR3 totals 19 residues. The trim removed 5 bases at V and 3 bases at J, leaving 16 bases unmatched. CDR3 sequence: CASSHRLYGTSGNVYEQYF. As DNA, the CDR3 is TGTGCCAGCAGCCATCGGCTCTACGGGACTAGCGGGAACGTCTACGAGCAGTACTTC.

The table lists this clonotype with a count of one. The CDR3 nucleotides are TGCAGCGTAGTAGCGGGGGCCCTCTACAATGAGCAGTTCTTC. Its protein product is CSVVAGALYNEQFF. This chain joins TRBV29-1 and TRBJ2-1; the match to TRBD2 covers 9 bases. V lost 6 bases and J lost 3; bases outside the gene matches: 6. Germline CDR1 and CDR2: SQVTM and ANQGSEA. The CDR3 has 14 residues.

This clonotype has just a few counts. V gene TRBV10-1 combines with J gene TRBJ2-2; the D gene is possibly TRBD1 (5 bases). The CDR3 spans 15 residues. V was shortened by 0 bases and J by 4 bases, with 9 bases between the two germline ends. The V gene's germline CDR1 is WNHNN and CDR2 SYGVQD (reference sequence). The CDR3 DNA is TGCGCCAGCAGTGAGTCTGGGCAGGGCACCGGGGAGCTGTTTTTT. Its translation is CASSESGQGTGELFF.

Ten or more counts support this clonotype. DNA of the CDR3: TGTGCCAGCAGCCCATCACTAGCGGAAAAACAAGAGACCCAGTACTTC. As protein: CASSPSLAEKQETQYF. The rearrangement uses TRBV3-1 and TRBJ2-5; TRBD2 agrees at 8 bases. The CDR3 sequence is 16 residues long. Per germline, CDR1 LGHDT and CDR2 YNNKEL (reference sequence). J lost 2 bases, V lost 4 bases, and 9 bases had no gene match.

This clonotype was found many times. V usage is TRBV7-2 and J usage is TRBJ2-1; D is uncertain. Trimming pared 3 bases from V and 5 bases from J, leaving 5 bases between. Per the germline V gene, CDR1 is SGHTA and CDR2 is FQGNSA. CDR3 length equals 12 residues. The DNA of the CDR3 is TGTGCCAGCAGCTTCAAACACAATGAGCAGTTCTTC. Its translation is CASSFKHNEQFF.

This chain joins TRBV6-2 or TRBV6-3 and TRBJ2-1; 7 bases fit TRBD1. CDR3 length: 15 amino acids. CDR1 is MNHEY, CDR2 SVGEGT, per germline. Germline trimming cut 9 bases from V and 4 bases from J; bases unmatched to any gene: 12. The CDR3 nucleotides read TGTGCCAGGAGCCCCAGGGACAGTCAATACAATGAGCAGTTCTTC. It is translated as CARSPRDSQYNEQFF.

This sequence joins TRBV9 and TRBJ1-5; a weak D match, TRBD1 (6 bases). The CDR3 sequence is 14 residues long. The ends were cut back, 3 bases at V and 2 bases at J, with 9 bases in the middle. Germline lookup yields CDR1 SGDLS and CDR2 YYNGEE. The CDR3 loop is CASSASGGNQPQHF. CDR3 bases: TGTGCCAGCAGCGCCTCAGGGGGCAATCAGCCCCAGCATTTT.

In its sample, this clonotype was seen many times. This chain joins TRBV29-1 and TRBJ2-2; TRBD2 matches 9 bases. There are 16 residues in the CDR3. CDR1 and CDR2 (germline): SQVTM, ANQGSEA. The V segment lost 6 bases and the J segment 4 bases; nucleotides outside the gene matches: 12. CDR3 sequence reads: CSVGVIAGVGTGELFF. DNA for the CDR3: TGCAGCGTAGGAGTCATAGCGGGAGTGGGCACCGGGGAGCTGTTTTTT.

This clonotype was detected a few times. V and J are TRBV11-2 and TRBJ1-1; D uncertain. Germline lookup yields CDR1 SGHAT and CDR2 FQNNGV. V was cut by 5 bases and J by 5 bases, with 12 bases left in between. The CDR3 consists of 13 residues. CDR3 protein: CASSLYRRTEAFF. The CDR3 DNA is TGTGCCAGCAGCCTCTATCGGAGGACTGAAGCTTTCTTT.

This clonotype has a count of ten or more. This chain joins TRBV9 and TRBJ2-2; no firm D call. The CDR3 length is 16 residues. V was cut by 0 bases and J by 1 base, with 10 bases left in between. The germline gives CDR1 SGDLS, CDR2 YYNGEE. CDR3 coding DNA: TGTGCCAGCAGCGTAGTCCCGGACGGGAACACCGGGGAGCTGTTTTTT. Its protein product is CASSVVPDGNTGELFF.

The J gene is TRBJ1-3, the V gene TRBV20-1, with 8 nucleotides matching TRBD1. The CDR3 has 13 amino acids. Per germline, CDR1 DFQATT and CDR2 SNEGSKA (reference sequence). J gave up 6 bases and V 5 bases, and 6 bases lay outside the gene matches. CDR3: CSAGQGGENTIYF. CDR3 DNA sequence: TGCAGTGCTGGACAGGGAGGGGAAAACACCATATATTTT.

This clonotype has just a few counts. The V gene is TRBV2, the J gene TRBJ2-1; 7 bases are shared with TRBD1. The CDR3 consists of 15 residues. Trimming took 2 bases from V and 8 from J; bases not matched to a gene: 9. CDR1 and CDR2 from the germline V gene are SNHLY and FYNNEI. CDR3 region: CASSEWNRGGDEQFF. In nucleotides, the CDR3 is TGTGCCAGCAGTGAATGGAACAGGGGCGGAGATGAGCAGTTCTTC.

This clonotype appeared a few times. Written as DNA, the CDR3 is TGTGCCAGCGCGACCTCCGGGGGGGGCGCCGATACGCAGTATTTT. Translation gives CASATSGGGADTQYF. This chain links TRBV6-1 with TRBJ2-3, with 8 bases aligning to TRBD2. V lost 8 bases and J lost 6; bases outside the gene matches: 13. The CDR3 sequence is 15 residues long. The germline CDR1 and CDR2 sequences are MNHNS and SASEGT.

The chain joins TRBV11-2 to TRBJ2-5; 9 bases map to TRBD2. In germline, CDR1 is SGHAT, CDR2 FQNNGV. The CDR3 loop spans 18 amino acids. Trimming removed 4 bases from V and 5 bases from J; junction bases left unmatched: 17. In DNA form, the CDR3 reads TGTGCCAGCAGCTCTCCGCCGGGCTCGCGGGGGGGCGAGGAGACCCAGTACTTC. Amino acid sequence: CASSSPPGSRGGEETQYF.

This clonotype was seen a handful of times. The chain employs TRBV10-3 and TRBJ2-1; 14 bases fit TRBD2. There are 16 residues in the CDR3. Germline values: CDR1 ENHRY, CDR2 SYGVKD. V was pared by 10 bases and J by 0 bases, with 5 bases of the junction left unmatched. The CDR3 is CATWTSGGSSYNEQFF. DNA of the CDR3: TGTGCCACATGGACTAGCGGGGGGAGCTCCTACAATGAGCAGTTCTTC.

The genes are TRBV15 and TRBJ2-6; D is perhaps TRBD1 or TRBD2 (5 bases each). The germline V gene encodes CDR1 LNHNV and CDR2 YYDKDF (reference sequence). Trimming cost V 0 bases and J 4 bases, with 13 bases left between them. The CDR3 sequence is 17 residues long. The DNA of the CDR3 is TGTGCCACCAGCAGAGAAGTCCCTTGGGGGGGGGCCAACGTCCTGACTTTC. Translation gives CATSREVPWGGANVLTF.

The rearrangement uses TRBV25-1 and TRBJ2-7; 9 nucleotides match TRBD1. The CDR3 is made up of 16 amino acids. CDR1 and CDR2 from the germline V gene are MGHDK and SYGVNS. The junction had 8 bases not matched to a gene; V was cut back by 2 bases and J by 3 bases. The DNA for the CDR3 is TGTGCCAGCAGTGAAACGGGGACAGGGCCCCGCTACGAGCAGTACTTC. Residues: CASSETGTGPRYEQYF.